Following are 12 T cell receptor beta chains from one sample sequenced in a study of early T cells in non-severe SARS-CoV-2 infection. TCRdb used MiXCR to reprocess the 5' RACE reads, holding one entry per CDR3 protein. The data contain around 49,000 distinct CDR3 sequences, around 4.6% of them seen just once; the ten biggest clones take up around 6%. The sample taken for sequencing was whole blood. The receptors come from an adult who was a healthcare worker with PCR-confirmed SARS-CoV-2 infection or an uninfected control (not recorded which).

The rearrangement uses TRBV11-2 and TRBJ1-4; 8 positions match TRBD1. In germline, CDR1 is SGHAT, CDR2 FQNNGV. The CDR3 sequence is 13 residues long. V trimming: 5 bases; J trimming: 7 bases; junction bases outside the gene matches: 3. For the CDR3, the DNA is TGTGCCAGCAGCCGAGGACAGGGTGAAAAACTGTTTTTT. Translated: CASSRGQGEKLFF. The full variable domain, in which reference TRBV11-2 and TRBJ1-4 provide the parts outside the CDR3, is EAGVAQSPRYKIIEKRQSVAFWCNPISGHATLYWYQQILGQGPKLLIQFQNNGVVDDSQLPKDRFSAERLKGVDSTLKIQPAKLEDSAVYLCASSRGQGEKLFFGSGTQLSVL.

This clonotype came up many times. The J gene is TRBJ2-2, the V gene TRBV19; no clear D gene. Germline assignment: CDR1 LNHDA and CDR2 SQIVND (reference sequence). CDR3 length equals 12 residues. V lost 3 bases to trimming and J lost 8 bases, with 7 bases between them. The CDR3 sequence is CASSIPVGELFF. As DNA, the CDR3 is TGTGCCAGTAGTATCCCCGTTGGGGAGCTGTTTTTT.

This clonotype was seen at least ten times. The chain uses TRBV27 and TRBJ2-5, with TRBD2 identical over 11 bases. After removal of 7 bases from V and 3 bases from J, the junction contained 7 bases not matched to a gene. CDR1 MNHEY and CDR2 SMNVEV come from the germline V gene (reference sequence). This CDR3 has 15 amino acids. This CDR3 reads CASNTGTSGKETQYF. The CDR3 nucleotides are TGTGCCAGCAATACCGGGACTAGCGGAAAAGAGACCCAGTACTTC.

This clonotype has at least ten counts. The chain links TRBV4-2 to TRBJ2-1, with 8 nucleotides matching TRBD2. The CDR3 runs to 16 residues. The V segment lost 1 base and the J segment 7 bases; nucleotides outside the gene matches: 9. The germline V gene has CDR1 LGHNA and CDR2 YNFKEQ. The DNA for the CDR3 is TGTGCCAGCAGCCAAGTCTCCGGGAGGGCCTCGAATGAGCAGTTCTTC. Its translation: CASSQVSGRASNEQFF.

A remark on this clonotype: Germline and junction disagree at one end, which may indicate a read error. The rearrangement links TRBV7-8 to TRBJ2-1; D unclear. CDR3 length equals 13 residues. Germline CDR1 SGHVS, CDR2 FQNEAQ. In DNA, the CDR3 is TGTGCCAGCAGCTTAGTGGCCAACAAAGAGCAGTTCTTC. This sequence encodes CASSLVANKEQFF. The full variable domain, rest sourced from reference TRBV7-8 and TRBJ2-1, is GAGVSQSPRYKVAKRGQDVALRCDPISGHVSLFWYQQALGQGPEFLTYFQNEAQLDKSGLPSDRFFAERPEGSVSTLKIQRTQQEDSAVYLCASSLVANKEQFFGPGTRLTVL.

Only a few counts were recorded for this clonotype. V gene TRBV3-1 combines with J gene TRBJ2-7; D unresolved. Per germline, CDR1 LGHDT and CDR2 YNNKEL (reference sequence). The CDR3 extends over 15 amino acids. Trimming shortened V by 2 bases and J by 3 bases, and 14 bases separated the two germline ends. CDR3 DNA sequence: TGTGCCAGCAGCCAAAGTGGGTATAGTAGCTACGAGCAGTACTTC. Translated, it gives CASSQSGYSSYEQYF.

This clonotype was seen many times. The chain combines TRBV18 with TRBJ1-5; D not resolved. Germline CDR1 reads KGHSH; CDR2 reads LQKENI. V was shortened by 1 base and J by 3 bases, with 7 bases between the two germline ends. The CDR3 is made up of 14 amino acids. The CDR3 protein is CASSPQAYNQPQHF. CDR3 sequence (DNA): TGTGCCAGCTCACCACAGGCCTACAATCAGCCCCAGCATTTT.

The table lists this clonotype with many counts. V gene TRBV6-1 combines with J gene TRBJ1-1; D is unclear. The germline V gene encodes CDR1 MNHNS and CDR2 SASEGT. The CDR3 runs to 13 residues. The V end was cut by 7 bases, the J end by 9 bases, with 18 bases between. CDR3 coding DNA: TGTGCCAGCAACCCTAGGACGCGAGAGAAAGCTTTCTTT. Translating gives CASNPRTREKAFF.

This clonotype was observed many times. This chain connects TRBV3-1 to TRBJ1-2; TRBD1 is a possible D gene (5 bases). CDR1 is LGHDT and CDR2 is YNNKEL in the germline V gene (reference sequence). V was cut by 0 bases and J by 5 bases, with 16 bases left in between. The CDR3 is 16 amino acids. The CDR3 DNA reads TGTGCCAGCAGCCAAGATCGGCGCGGGGGAAGGTATGGCTACACCTTC. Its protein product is CASSQDRRGGRYGYTF.

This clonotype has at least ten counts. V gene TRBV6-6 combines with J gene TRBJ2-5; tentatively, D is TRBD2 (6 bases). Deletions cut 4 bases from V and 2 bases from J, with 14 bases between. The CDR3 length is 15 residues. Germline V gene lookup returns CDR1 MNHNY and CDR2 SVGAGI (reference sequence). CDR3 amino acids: CASSSVFGGQETQYF. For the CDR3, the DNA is TGTGCCAGCAGTTCCGTGTTCGGGGGACAAGAGACCCAGTACTTC.

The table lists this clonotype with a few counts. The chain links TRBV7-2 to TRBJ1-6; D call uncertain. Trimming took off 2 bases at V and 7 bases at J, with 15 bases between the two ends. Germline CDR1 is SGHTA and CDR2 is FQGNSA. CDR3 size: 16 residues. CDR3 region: CASSLSMSSPNSPLHF. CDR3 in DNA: TGTGCCAGCAGCTTAAGCATGTCAAGCCCCAATTCACCCCTCCACTTT.

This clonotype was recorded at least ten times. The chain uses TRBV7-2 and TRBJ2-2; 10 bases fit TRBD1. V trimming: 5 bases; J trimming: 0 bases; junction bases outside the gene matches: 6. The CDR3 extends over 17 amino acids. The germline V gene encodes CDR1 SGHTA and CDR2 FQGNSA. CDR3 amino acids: CASSPGTGAPNTGELFF. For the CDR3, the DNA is TGTGCCAGCAGCCCCGGGACAGGGGCCCCGAACACCGGGGAGCTGTTTTTT.